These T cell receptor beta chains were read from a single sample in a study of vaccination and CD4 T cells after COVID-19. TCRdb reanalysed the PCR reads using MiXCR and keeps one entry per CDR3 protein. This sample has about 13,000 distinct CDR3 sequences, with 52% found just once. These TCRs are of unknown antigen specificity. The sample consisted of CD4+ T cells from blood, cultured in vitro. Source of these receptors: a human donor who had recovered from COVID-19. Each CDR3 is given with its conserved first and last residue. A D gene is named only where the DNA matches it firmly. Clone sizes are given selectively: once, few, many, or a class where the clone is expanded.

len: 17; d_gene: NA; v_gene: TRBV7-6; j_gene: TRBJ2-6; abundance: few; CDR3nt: TGTGCCAGCAGCTTATCTACGGCGGAATCTGGGGCCAACGTCCTGACTTTC; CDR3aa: CASSLSTAESGANVLTF
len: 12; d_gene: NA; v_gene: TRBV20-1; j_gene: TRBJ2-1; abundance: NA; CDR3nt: TGCAGTGCTGGTACAGGCTACAATGAGCAGTTCTTC; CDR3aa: CSAGTGYNEQFF
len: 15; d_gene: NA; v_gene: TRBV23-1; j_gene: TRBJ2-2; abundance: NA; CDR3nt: TGCGCCAGCAGTCCCCCCTTACGTTGGACCGGGGAGCTGTTTTTT; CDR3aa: CASSPPLRWTGELFF
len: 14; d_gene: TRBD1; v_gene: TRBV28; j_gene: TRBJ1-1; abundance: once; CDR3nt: TGTGCCAGCAGGCCGGGACAGGGGAACACTGAAGCTTTCTTT; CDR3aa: CASRPGQGNTEAFF
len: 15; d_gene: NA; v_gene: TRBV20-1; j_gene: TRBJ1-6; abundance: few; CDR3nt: TGCAGTGCTAGAACCCCCGTAATATCATATTCACCCCTCCACTTT; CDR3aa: CSARTPVISYSPLHF
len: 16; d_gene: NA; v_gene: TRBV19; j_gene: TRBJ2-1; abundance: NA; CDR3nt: TGTGCCAGTAGGTCAACTGGGGGCCTTCCTTACAATGAGCAGTTCTTC; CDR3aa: CASRSTGGLPYNEQFF
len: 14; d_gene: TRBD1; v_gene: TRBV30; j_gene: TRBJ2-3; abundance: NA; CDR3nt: TGTGCCTGGAGCCCCGACAGGGCTACAGATACGCAGTATTTT; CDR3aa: CAWSPDRATDTQYF
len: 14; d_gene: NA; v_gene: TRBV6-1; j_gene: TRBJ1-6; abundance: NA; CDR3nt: TGTGCCAGCAGCTTAGGACGGTATAATTCACCCCTCCACTTT; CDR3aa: CASSLGRYNSPLHF
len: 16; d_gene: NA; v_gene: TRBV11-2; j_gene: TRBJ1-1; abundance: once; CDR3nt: TGTGCCAGCAGCCCACGGGTGGCAGGGGCGAACACTGAAGCTTTCTTT; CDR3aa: CASSPRVAGANTEAFF
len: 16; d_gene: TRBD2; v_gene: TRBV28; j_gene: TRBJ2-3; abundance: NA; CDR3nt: TGTGCCAGCAGTTTAGGGACTAGCGGGACTATAGATACGCAGTATTTT; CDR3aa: CASSLGTSGTIDTQYF
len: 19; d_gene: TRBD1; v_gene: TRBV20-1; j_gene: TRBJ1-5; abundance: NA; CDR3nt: TGCAGTGCTAGAGATATTAGTGACAGGGGGCTTGAAAGCAATCAGCCCCAGCATTTT; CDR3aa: CSARDISDRGLESNQPQHF
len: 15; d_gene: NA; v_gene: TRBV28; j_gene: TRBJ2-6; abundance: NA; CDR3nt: TGTGCCAGCAGTTTTCAGGGGACTGGGGCCAACGTCCTGACTTTC; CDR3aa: CASSFQGTGANVLTF
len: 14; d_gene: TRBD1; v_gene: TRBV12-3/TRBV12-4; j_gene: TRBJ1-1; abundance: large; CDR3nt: TGTGCCAGCAGAAGGACAGGGGTGAACACTGAAGCTTTCTTT; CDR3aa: CASRRTGVNTEAFF
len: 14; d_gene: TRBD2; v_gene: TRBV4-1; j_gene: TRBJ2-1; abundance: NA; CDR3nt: TGCGCCAGCATGGGACTAGCGGGAATAAATGAGCAGTTCTTC; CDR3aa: CASMGLAGINEQFF
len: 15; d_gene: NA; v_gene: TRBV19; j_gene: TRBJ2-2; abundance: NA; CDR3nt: TGTGCCAGTACCCAGCCACTAGCTGGCACCGGGGAGCTGTTTTTT; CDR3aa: CASTQPLAGTGELFF
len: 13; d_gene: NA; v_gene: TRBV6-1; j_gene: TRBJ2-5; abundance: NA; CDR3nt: TGTGCCAGCAGTCGGGCTGCTCGGGAGACCCAGTACTTC; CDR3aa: CASSRAARETQYF
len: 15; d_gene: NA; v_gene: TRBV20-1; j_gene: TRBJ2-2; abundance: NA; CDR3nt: TGCAGTGCTAGGGGGCCGGGTATAGCATCCGGGGAGCTGTTTTTT; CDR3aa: CSARGPGIASGELFF
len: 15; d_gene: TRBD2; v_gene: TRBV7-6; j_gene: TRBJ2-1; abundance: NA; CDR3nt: TGTGCCAGCAGCCTCTTTGGGGGAGGGTACAATGAGCAGTTCTTC; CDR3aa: CASSLFGGGYNEQFF
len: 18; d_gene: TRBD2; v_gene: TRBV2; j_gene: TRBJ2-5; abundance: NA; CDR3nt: TGTGCCAGCAGTGAGTCGAGGACTAGCGGGAGGAGAACGTGGACCCAGTACTTC; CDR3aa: CASSESRTSGRRTWTQYF
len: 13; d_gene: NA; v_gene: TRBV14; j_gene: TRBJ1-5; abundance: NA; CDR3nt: TGTGCCAGCAGCCAAGGGATCAATCAGCCCCAGCATTTT; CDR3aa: CASSQGINQPQHF
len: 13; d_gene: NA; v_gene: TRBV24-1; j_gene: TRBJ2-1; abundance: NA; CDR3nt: TGTGCCACCAGTGATGGGACTTCCGATGAGCAGTTCTTC; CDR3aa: CATSDGTSDEQFF
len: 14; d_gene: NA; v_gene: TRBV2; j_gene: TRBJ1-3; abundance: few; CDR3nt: TGTGCCAGCCTAAGAGGGGGTCTCGGAAACACCATATATTTT; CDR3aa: CASLRGGLGNTIYF
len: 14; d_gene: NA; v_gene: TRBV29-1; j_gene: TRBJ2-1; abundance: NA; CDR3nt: TGCAGCGGATCGACTCTCCTAAGCTACAATGAGCAGTTCTTC; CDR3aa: CSGSTLLSYNEQFF
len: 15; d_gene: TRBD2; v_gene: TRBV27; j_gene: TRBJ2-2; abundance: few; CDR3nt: TGTGCCAGCAGTACCCGACTAGCGGGGGCCGGGGAGCTGTTTTTT; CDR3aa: CASSTRLAGAGELFF
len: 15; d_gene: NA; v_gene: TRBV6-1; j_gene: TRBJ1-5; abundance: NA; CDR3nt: TGTGCCAGCAGAGACGGATCCGGGAGCAATCAGCCCCAGCATTTT; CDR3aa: CASRDGSGSNQPQHF
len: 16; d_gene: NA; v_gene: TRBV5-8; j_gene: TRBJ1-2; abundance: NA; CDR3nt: TGTGCCAGCAGCTTGGGGTGGGCCGCTAGCCGCTATGGCTACACCTTC; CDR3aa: CASSLGWAASRYGYTF